The present TCR beta chain was sequenced within a study of Ad26.COV2.S vaccination and SARS-CoV-2 variants (dated by TCRdb to about 2021). In the study overall: Vaccine-arm donors were drawn from COV1001, a multicentre, randomized, double-blind, placebo-controlled phase I-IIa trial of Ad26.COV2.S in healthy adults. Investigators remained blinded to trial group allocation during experiments and outcome assessment. TCRbeta repertoire sequencing was used to assess the specificity and breadth of SARS-CoV-2-reactive T cell receptors after Ad26.COV2.S vaccination. Ad26.COV2.S was administered intramuscularly at 5 x 10^10 or 1 x 10^11 viral particles, either as a single shot or as two shots given 56 days apart. Trial participants were randomized into five groups of five: low-dose or high-dose Ad26.COV2.S given once or twice, or placebo on both occasions. A total of some 30 samples were included in the TCR-sequenced set, comprising roughly 19 Ad26.COV2.S vaccine recipients, 5 placebo recipients and 8 SARS-CoV-2 convalescent individuals.

General conclusions and limits of the study: Comparing responses between vaccine doses or regimens was not something the study was powered to do. Vaccine and placebo recipients had similar non-spike TCR breadth, a finding consistent with the vaccine containing only spike. Ad26.COV2.S recipients had higher spike-specific TCR breadth than placebo recipients (P = 0.0014). Substantial breadth of spike-specific CD8+ and CD4+ T cell responses was reported after vaccination. According to the authors, total T cell responses may have been underestimated by the TCR breadth and depth analyses.

TCRbeta CDR3 regions were sequenced with the immunoSEQ Assay. After extraction, genomic DNA underwent amplification by bias-controlled multiplex PCR, followed by high-throughput sequencing. The original methods were these. Collapsing and filtering of sequences were performed to quantify the absolute abundance of each unique TCRbeta CDR3 region. Usable DNA was measured by amplifying reference genes present in all nucleated cells, and TCRbeta template counts were normalized to that usable DNA to estimate T cell fraction. Repertoire TCRs were annotated as SARS-CoV-2-specific when V gene, CDR3 amino acid sequence and J gene were exactly matched to a known reactive TCR set. The reference SARS-CoV-2 TCR set came from MIRA and was filtered for enrichment in COVID-19-positive ImmuneCODE repertoires, removing public or cross-reactive TCRs. Drawing on the MIRA antigens, annotated TCRs were analysed further at the level of specific ORF or position within ORF. Breadth was defined as the number of annotated unique rearrangements divided by the total number of unique productive rearrangements, and depth was defined as the summed frequency of the annotated unique rearrangements. Two-sided Wilcoxon rank-sum tests were used to compare TCR breadth between groups. This is the immuneACCESS table as TCRdb keeps it, with only in-frame sequences that have V and J called. A part of the clones is gone; compared with another copy, unresolved V genes explain less than half, and the rest is unexplained. The DNA gave D and trimming, while V, J and clone size come from that table. Within this sample are over 300,000 clones, with roughly 80% of them counted one time only. The ten largest account for about 8% of the sample.

According to the study, the label for this sample's treatment or condition signals: approximately 18 received Ad26.COV2.S at low or high dose, single or two shots; about 5 received placebo; per-sample allocation not given. For vaccine and placebo recipients, the sequenced repertoires came from samples collected on day 63 after the first injection. Cohort 1b enrolled 25 adults aged 18-55 years at a single site in Boston, USA, between 29 July and 7 August 2020. As a vaccine, Ad26.COV2.S was a replication-incompetent adenovirus type 26 vector that expressed a prefusion-stabilized SARS-CoV-2 spike protein derived from the original Wuhan strain. Per the germline V gene, SGHAT is the CDR1 and FQNNGV is the CDR2. Including cysteine and phenylalanine, the CDR3 has 14 amino acids. The read is trimmed to its CDR3 DNA, 42 bases read in frame from base 1. Trimming costs V 4 bases and J 0 bases, and their ends lie 7 bases apart.

Concerning this clone: There is no known antigen for this receptor. No much larger clone is present one base from it, and per-base qualities are unavailable.

The source was peripheral blood, collected in a trial of Ad26.COV2.S vaccine versus placebo. The origin of this receptor is a person aged 18-60 years who received the Ad26.COV2.S COVID-19 vaccine or a placebo. The chain was built from TRBV11-2 and TRBJ1-3; the D segment cannot be called with confidence. The CDR3: CASSSGGSGNTIYF. In nucleotide form, the sequence is TGTGCCAGCAGCTCAGGCGGCTCTGGAAACACCATATATTTT.